This T cell receptor beta chain comes out of a study of cytomegalovirus exposure and HLA in healthy donors. Study background: According to later analysis, the same platform produced the 120 validation and several hundred first-cohort repertoires. Study outcomes and limitations: In a later analysis, first-cohort TCR clusters were found to tend to co-occur in the approximately 120 validation repertoires.

Germline CDR1 and CDR2: MDHEN and SYDVKM. The CDR3 contains 13 residues. J gave up 2 bases and V 6 bases, and 4 bases lay outside the gene matches. This clone was picked up one time. Its antigen is not known. Profiled with immunoSEQ multiplex PCR; TCRdb holds only in-frame clones, not every one. The sample yields 250,000 to 350,000 clones, 88% seen once. The donors were members of the roughly 130-subject validation cohort (separate from the 666-subject first cohort). The receptor was isolated from a woman in her late teens or twenties in good health and CMV-seronegative. Sequenced sample: PBMCs. The V and J genes are TRBV28 and TRBJ2-7; 7 bases fit TRBD2. DNA for the CDR3: TGTGCCAGCAGCGTCGGGGGGACCTACGAGCAGTACTTC. Its translation: CASSVGGTYEQYF.